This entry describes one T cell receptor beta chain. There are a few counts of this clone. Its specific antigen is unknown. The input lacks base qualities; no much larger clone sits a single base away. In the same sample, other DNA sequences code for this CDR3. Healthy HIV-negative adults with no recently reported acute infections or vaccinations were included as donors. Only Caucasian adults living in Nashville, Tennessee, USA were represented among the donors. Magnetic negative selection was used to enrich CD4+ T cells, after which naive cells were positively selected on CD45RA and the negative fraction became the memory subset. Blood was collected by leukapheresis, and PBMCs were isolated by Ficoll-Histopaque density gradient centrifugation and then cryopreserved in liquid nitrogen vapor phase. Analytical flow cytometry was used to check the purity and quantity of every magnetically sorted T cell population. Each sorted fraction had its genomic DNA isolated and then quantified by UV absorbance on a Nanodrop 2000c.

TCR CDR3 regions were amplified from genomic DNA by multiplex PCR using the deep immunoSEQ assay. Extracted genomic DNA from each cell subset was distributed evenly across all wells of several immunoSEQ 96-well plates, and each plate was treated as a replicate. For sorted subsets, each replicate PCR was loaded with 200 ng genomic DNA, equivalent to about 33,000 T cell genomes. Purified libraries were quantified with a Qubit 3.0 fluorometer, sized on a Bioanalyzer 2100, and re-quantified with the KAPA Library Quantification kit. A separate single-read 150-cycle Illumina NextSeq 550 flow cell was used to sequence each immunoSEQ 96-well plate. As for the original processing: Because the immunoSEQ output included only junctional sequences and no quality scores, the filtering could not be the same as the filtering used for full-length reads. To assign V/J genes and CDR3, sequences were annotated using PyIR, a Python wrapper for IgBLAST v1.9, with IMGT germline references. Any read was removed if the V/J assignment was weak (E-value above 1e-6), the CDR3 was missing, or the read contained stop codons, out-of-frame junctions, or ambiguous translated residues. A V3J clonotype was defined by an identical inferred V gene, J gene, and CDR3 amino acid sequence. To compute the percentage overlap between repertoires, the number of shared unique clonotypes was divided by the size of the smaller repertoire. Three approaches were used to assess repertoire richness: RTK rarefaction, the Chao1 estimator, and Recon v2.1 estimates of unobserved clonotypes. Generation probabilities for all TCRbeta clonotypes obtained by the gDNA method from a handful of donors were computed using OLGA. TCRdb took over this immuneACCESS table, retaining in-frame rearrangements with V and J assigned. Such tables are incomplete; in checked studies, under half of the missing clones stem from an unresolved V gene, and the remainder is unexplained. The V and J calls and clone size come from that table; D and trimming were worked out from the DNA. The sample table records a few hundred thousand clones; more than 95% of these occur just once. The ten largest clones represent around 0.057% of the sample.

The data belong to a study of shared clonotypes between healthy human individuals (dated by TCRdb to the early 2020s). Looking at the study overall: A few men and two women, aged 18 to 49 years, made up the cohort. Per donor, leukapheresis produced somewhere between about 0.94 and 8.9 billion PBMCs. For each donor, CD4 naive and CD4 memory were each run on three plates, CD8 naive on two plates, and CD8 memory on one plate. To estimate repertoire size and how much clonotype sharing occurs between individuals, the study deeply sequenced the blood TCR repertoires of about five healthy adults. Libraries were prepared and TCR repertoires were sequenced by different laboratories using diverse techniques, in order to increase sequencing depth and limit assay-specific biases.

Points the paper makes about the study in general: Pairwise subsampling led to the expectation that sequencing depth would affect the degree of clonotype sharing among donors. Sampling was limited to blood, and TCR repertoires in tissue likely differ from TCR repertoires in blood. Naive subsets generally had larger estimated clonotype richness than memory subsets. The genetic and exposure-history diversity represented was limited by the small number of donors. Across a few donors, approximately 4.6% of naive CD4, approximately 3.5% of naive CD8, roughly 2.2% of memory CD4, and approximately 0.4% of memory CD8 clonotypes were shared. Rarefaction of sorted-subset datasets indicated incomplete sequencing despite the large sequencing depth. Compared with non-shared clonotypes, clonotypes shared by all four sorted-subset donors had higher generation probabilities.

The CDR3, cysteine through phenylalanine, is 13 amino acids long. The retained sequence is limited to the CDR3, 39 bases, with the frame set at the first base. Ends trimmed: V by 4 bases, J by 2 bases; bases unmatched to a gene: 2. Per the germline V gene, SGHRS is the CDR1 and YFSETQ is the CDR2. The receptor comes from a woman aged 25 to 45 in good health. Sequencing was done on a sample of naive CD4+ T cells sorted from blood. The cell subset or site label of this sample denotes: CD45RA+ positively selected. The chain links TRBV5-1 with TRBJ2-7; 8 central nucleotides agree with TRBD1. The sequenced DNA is TGCGCCAGCAGCGTGGACAGGGCCTACGAGCAGTACTTC. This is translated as CASSVDRAYEQYF.